These 8 T cell receptor beta chains came from one sample sequenced in a study of CD8+ T cells in alopecia areata. Reverse transcribed after extraction, RNA yielded cDNA as the sequencing template. TCRdb keeps only in-frame clones here, not all; method: immunoSEQ multiplex PCR. Singletons are absent from the sample, which has over 100,000 clones. Sequenced sample: lesional skin. The receptors come from a C3H/HeJ mouse with alopecia areata. Mouse MHC haplotype: H2-k.

A note on this clone: Gene names follow the mouse nomenclature. The DNA read from the CDR3 is TGTGCCAGCAGTGACTGGGGCTACTCCTAT. Translating it yields CASSDWGYSY. From start to end, the CDR3 is CASSDWGYSYEQYF. The genes are TRBV13-1 and TRBJ2-7; maybe TRBD2 (6 bases). The read ends 4 residues before the CDR3 terminus; that terminus is restored from the germline J gene. Trimming removed 2 bases at V and 0 bases at J, with 9 bases between. The CDR3 is made up of 14 amino acids. Germline values: CDR1 NSHNY, CDR2 SYGAGN.

This clone was counted between two and nine times. Mouse names are used for the genes. The read ends 4 residues before the CDR3 terminus; that terminus is restored from the germline J gene. V and J are TRBV13-3 and TRBJ2-5, with a weak D call TRBD1 (6 bases). This CDR3 has 14 residues. The germline CDR1 and CDR2 sequences are NNHDY and SYVADS. CDR3: CASSDDWDKDTQYF. Partial CDR3 DNA: TGTGCCAGCAGTGATGATTGGGACAAAGAC.

With regard to this clone: Gene names are mouse gene names. The CDR3 goes on 4 residues after the read ends, and that part is filled in from the germline J gene. This rearrangement joins TRBV17 to TRBJ2-3; TRBD2 matches at 13 bases. Germline lookup yields CDR1 MNHDT and CDR2 YYDKIL. The CDR3 spans 16 residues. CDR3 bases read: TGTGCTAGCAGTTCTTGGACTGGGGGGGCGGAAGAA. Translated, it gives CASSSWTGGAEE. The CDR3 as a whole reads CASSSWTGGAEETLYF.

This clone showed up just a few times. Mouse gene names apply. The read stops 4 residues short of the end of the CDR3; the missing end is completed from the germline J gene. The rearrangement joins TRBV13-3 to TRBJ2-5; 14 positions agree with TRBD2. Germline V CDR1 and CDR2: NNHDY, SYVADS. There are 16 residues in the CDR3. The CDR3 is CASSDAGTGGADTQYF. Partial CDR3 DNA: TGTGCCAGCAGTGATGCAGGGACTGGGGGGGCGGAC.

This clone was counted only a few times. The gene symbols are mouse symbols. The read is 4 residues too short to cover the CDR3 end, so that end is filled in from the germline J gene. The chain couples TRBV1 to TRBJ2-2; TRBD1 might be the D (6 bases). CDR1 and CDR2 from the germline V gene are NSQYPW and LRSPGD (reference sequence). This CDR3 is built from 16 residues. Trimming left V 1 base short and J 4 bases short, with 13 bases between. The part of the CDR3 DNA that was read is TGCACCTGCAGTGCAGTTCAGGGGAAAAGCACCGGG. This encodes CTCSAVQGKSTG. The entire CDR3 protein is CTCSAVQGKSTGQLYF.

This clone was counted between two and nine times. The genes and germline here are from mouse. From the germline J gene comes the end of the CDR3, since the read stops 4 residues before it. The chain joins TRBV13-3 to TRBJ2-1; 13 bases match TRBD2. The CDR3 runs 16 residues. J lost 3 bases, V lost 4 bases, and 4 bases had no gene match. CDR1 NNHDY and CDR2 SYVADS come from the germline V gene. This CDR3 is CASSRGTGGGYAEQFF. The covered CDR3 bases are TGTGCCAGCAGTCGTGGGACTGGGGGGGGCTATGCT.

In its sample, this clone was seen a few times. Mouse gene names apply. From the germline J gene comes the end of the CDR3, since the read stops 4 residues before it. V and J are TRBV1 and TRBJ2-5; TRBD2 aligns across 11 bases. The germline V gene has CDR1 NSQYPW and CDR2 LRSPGD (reference sequence). The CDR3 has 17 amino acids. J was trimmed by 2 bases and V by 4 bases; bases with no gene match: 8. The CDR3 DNA, read in part, is TGCACCTGCAGTGAGGGACTGGGGGACCTACTCCAAGAC. Translating it yields CTCSEGLGDLLQD. The full CDR3 is CTCSEGLGDLLQDTQYF.

The table lists this clone with a few counts. At residue 13, TCRdb's protein is not the same as the translated DNA, so the protein here was read from the DNA. Genes and germline come from the mouse. The sequence runs out 3 residues before the end of the CDR3; the remainder is reconstructed from the germline J gene. V gene TRBV13-3 combines with J gene TRBJ1-6; TRBD1 matches at 11 bases. TRBJ1-6 is reported as an ORF; its role is uncertain. J lost 7 bases, V lost 2 bases, and 5 bases had no gene match. The CDR3 is 16 residues long. In germline, CDR1 is NNHDY, CDR2 SYVADS. The part of the CDR3 DNA that was read is TGTGCCAGCAGTGACTGGACAGGGGGCGGAAATTCGCCC. This codes for CASSDWTGGGNSP. The CDR3, in full, reads CASSDWTGGGNSPLYF.